This T cell receptor (beta chain) stems from a study of monozygotic twins with cystic fibrosis (dated by TCRdb to about 2021). Regarding the complete study: Barcoded libraries were prepared with about 16 PCR cycles from approximately 2.8 micrograms of fragmented DNA. To gauge how much genetics shapes V and J gene usage, the researchers compared TCR beta repertoires both within and across 16 monozygotic twin pairs who have cystic fibrosis. Made up mostly of children and adolescents, the cohort included ten female and six male twin pairs ranging in age from about 2.0 to 36.4 years, with a median of about 8.6 years. Twins were ranked among some 1,000 cohort participants for weight-for-height and FEVPerc (FEV1 disease centile) on the day of blood sampling. Data for three of the twin pairs had previously been reported in another context. Broad study findings and their caveats: The cohort was small, and no association was found between shared CDR3 numbers and age, concordance or disease severity. Simpson clonality was generally low (median about 0.0087), which suggests a naive-dominated repertoire, and clonality was higher in the most severely affected patients. V gene usage was most similar to the co-twin for 13 of 16 pairs, and J usage for 8 of 16 pairs, suggesting genetic constraints. Sharing of nucleotide-identical clonotypes was significantly greater within monozygotic CF twin pairs than between unrelated CF individuals (P = 0.000026, Mann-Whitney).

Comment on this clone: It lacks a known antigen. Base qualities are not provided; no much larger clone lies one nucleotide away.

Following the manufacturer's instructions, the researchers used the immunoSEQ immune profiling system to amplify TCR beta CDR3 regions via multiplex PCR. Sequencing was performed on an Illumina NextSeq system. On the study's bioinformatics: Sequence data were processed on the immunoSEQ Analyzer platform, and clonality was computed as the square root of Simpson's index of productive rearrangements. Jensen-Shannon distance served as the measure of similarity in V and J usage, while OLGA was used to compute CDR3 generation probabilities. Shared CDR3 sequences were searched in the immuneACCESS database (August 2020) and in VDJdb (December 2020). Drawn from immuneACCESS, this table holds only the in-frame rearrangements with V and J called that TCRdb kept. Clones are partly lost; checked studies trace under half to an unresolved V gene and leave the rest unexplained. V and J calls and clone size are as listed in that table; D and trimming were resolved from the DNA. This sample comprises around 30,000 clones, about 82% of them detected only once. The ten top clones hold 0.88% of the sample.

The twin pairs came from the European Cystic Fibrosis Twin and Sibling Study Cohort, which recruited patients from more than 150 CF clinics across 14 European countries. Zygosity and CFTR genotype were confirmed in-house, and zygosity was tested by multiplex PCR of nine short tandem repeat loci. Peripheral blood was sampled from each twin, with clinical parameters recorded on the day of blood sampling. Phenol/chloroform extraction was used to isolate genomic DNA from peripheral blood cells, and the DNA was then kept in TE buffer at 4 degrees C. The CDR3 runs 20 residues from the cysteine to the phenylalanine. The CDR3 DNA has 60 bases and is translated from base 1. For CDR1 and CDR2, the germline V gene lists SGHVS and FQNEAQ. Here V drops 1 base and J drops 4 bases, and the junction holds 11 bases not matched to any gene.

The chain is encoded by TRBV7-8 joined to TRBJ2-3; 16 nucleotides in the junction match TRBD2. The sample taken for sequencing was blood. This sequence originates from a girl under 10 years old with cystic fibrosis. CDR3 protein: CASSLELGLAGGRGPDTQYF. DNA sequence: TGTGCCAGCAGCTTAGAATTGGGACTAGCGGGAGGGAGGGGCCCAGATACGCAGTATTTT.